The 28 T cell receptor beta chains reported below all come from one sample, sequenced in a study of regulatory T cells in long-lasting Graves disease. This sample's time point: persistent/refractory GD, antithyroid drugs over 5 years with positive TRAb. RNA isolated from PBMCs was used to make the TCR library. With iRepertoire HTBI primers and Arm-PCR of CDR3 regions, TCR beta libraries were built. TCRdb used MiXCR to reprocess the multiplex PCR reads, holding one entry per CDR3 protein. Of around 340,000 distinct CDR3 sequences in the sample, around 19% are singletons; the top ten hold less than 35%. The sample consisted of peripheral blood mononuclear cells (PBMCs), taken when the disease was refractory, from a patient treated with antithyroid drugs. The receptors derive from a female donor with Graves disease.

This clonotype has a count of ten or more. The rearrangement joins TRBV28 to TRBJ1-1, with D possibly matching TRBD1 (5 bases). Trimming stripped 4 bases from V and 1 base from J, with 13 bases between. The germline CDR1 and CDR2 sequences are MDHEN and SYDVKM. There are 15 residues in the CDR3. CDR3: CASSSFNGANTEAFF. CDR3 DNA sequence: TGTGCCAGCAGTTCTTTTAACGGGGCGAACACTGAAGCTTTCTTT.

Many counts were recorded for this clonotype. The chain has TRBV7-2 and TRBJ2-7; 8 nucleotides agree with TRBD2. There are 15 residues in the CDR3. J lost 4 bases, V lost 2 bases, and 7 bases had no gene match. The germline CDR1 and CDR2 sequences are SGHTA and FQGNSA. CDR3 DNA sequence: TGTGCCAGCAGCTTATGGTCGGGGGGGCCTTACGAGCAGTACTTC. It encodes CASSLWSGGPYEQYF.

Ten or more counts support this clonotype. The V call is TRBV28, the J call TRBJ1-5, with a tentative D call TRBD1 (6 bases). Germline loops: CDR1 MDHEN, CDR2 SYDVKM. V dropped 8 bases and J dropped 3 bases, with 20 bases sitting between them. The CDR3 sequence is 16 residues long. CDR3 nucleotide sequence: TGTGCCAGCCGTACGGCGGGCCAGGGGAACAATCAGCCCCAGCATTTT. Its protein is CASRTAGQGNNQPQHF.

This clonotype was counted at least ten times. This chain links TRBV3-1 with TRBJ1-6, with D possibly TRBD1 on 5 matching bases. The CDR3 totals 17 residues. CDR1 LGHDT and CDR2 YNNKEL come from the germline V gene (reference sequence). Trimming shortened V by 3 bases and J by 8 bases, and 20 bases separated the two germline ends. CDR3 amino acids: CASSQRGYALRDSPLHF. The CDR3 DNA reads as TGTGCCAGCAGCCAGAGGGGCTACGCCCTTAGGGATTCACCCCTCCACTTT.

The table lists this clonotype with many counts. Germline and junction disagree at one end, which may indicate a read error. The CDR3 DNA sequence: TGTGCCAGCAGTGGAGGTGTGCTGCGAGAGGAGGCGCACTTT. Encoded protein: CASSGGVLREEAHF. The chain recombines TRBV2 with TRBJ1-5; D remains ambiguous. Germline V gives CDR1 SNHLY, CDR2 FYNNEI. The CDR3 has 14 residues. The full variable domain, with the rest looked up from reference TRBV2 and TRBJ1-5, is EPEVTQTPSHQVTQMGQEVILRCVPISNHLYFYWYRQILGQKVEFLVSFYNNEISEKSEIFDDQFSVERPDGSNFTLKIRSTKLEDSAMYFCASSGGVLREEAHFGDGTRLSIL.

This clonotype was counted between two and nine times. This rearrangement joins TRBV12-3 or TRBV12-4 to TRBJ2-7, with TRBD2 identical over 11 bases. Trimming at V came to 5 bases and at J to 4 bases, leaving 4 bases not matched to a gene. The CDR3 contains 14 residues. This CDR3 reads CASSPRTSGYEQYF. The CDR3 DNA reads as TGTGCCAGCAGTCCACGGACTAGCGGGTACGAGCAGTACTTC.

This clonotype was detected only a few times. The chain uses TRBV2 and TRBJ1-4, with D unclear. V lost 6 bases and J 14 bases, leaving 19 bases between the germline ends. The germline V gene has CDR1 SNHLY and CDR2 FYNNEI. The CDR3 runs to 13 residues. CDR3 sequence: CASRERGPERLFF. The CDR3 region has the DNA TGTGCCAGCAGGGAACGTGGCCCTGAACGCCTGTTTTTT.

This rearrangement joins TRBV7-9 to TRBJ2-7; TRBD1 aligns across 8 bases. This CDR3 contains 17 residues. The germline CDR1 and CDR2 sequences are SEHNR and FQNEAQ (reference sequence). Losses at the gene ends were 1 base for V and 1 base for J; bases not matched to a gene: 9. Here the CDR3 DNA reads TGTGCCAGCAGCTTAGTTAGCACAGGGGGGTTTTCCTACGAGCAGTACTTC. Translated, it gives CASSLVSTGGFSYEQYF.

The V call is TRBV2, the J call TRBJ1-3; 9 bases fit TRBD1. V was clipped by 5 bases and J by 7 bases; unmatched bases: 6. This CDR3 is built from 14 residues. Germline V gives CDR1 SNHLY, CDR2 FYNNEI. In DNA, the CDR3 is TGTGCCAGCAGTTGGACAGGGGTCGGGAACACCATATATTTT. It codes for CASSWTGVGNTIYF. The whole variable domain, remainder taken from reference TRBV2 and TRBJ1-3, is EPEVTQTPSHQVTQMGQEVILRCVPISNHLYFYWYRQILGQKVEFLVSFYNNEISEKSEIFDDQFSVERPDGSNFTLKIRSTKLEDSAMYFCASSWTGVGNTIYFGEGSWLTVV.

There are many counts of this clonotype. CDR3 sequence (DNA): TGTGCCAGCAGCCGGGACAGGAGTCCCTCCTACGAGCAGTACTTC. Protein product: CASSRDRSPSYEQYF. This chain joins TRBV6-1 and TRBJ2-7; 8 bases agree with TRBD1. The CDR3 totals 15 residues. Germline CDR1 and CDR2: MNHNS and SASEGT. The V segment lost 6 bases and the J segment 0 bases; nucleotides outside the gene matches: 7.

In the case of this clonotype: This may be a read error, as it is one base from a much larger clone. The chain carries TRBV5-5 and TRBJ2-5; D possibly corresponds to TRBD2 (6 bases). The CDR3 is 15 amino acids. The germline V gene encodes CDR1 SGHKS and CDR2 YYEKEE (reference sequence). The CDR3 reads CANSSLRAGKETQYF. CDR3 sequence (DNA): TGTGCCAACAGCTCCTTGCGAGCGGGTAAAGAGACCCAGTACTTC.

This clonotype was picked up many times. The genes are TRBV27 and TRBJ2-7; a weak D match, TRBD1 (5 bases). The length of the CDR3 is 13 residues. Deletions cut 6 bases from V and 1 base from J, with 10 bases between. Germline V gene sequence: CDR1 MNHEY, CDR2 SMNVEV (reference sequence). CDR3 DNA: TGTGCCAGCAGCTTACAGGAGTCCTACGAGCAGTACTTC. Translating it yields CASSLQESYEQYF.

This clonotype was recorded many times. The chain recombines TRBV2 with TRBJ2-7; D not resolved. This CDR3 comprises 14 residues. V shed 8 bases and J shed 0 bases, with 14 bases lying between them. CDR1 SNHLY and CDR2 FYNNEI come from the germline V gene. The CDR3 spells CASGPGVNSYEQYF. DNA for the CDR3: TGTGCCAGCGGTCCGGGCGTTAACTCCTACGAGCAGTACTTC.

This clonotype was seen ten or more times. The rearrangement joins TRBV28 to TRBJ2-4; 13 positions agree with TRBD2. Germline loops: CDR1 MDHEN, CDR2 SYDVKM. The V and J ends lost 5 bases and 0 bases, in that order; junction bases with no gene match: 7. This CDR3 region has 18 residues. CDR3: CASSPSGLAGLAKNIQYF. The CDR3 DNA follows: TGTGCCAGCAGTCCCTCGGGACTAGCGGGGCTAGCCAAAAACATTCAGTACTTC.

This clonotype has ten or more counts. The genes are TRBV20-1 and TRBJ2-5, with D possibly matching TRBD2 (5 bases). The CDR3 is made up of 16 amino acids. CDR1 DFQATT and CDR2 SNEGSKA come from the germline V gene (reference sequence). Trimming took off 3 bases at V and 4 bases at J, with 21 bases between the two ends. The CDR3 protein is CSARPELVWAGETQYF. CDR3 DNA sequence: TGCAGTGCTAGGCCCGAACTAGTATGGGCGGGAGAGACCCAGTACTTC.

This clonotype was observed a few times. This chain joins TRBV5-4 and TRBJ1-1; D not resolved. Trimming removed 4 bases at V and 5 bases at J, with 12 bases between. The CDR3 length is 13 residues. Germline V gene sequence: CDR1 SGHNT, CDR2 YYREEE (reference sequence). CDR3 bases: TGTGCCAGCAGCCGCTATGGAAGGACTGAAGCTTTCTTT. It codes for CASSRYGRTEAFF. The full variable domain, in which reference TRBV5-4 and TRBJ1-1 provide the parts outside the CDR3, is ETGVTQSPTHLIKTRGQQVTLRCSSQSGHNTVSWYQQALGQGPQFIFQYYREEENGRGNFPPRFSGLQFPNYSSELNVNALELDDSALYLCASSRYGRTEAFFGQGTRLTVV.

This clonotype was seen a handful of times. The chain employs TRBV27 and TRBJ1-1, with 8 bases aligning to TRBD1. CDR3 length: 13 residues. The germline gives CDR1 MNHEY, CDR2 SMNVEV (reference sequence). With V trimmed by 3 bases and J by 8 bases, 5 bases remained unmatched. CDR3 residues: CASSLTPGGEAFF. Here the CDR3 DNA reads TGTGCCAGCAGTTTGACCCCAGGGGGCGAAGCTTTCTTT.

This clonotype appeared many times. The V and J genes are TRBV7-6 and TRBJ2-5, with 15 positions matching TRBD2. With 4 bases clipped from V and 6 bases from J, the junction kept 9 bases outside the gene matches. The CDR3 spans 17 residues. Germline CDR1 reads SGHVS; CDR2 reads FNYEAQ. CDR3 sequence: CASSSLGLAGGIKTQYF. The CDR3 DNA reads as TGTGCCAGCAGCTCATTGGGACTAGCGGGGGGAATAAAGACCCAGTACTTC.

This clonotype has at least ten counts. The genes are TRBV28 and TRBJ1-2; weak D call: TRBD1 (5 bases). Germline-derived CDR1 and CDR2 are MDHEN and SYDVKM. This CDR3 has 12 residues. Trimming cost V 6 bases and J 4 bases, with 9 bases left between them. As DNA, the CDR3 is TGTGCCAGCAGAGCAACAGGCTATGGCTACACCTTC. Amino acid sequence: CASRATGYGYTF.

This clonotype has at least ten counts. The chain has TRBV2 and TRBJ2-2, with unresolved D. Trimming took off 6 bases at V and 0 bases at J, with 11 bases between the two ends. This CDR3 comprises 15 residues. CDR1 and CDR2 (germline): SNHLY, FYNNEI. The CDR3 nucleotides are TGTGCCAGCAGAAATCGACAATCGAACACCGGGGAGCTGTTTTTT. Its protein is CASRNRQSNTGELFF.

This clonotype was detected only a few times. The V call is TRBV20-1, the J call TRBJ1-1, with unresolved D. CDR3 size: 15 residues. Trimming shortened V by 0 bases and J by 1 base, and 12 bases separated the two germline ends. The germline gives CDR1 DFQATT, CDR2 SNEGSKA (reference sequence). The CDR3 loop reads CSARDLYGSNTEAFF. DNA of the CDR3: TGCAGTGCTAGAGATCTATACGGTTCGAACACTGAAGCTTTCTTT.

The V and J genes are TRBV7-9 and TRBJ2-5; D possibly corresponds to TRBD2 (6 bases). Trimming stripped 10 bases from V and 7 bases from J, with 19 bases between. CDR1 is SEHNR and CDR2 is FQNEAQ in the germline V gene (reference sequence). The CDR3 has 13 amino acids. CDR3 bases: TGTGCCACCGCGGCGGGGCCCGAGGTGACCCAGTACTTC. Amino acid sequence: CATAAGPEVTQYF. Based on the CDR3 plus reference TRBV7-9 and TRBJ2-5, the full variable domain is DTGVSQNPRHKITKRGQNVTFRCDPISEHNRLYWYRQTLGQGPEFLTYFQNEAQLEKSRLLSDRFSAERPKGSFSTLEIQRTEQGDSAMYLCATAAGPEVTQYFGPGTRLLVL.

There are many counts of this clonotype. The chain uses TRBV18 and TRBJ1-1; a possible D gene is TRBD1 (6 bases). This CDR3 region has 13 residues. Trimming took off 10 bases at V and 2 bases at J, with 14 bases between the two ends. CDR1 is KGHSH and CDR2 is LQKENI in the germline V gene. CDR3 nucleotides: TGTGCCACCGCAACAGGGATTAACACTGAAGCTTTCTTT. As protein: CATATGINTEAFF.

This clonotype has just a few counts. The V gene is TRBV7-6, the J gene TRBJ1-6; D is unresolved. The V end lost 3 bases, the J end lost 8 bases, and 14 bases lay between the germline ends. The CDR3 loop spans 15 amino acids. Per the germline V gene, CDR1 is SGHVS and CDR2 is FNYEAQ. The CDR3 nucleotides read TGTGCCAGCAGCTTTGGCTCTTTAGGAGATTCACCCCTCCACTTT. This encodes CASSFGSLGDSPLHF.

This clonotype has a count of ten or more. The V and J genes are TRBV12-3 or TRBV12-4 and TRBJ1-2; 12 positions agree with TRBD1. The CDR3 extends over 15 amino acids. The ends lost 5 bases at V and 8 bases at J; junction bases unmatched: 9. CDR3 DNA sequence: TGTGCCAGCAGTACCCGGGACAGGGGGCGCCACGGCTACACCTTC. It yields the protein CASSTRDRGRHGYTF.

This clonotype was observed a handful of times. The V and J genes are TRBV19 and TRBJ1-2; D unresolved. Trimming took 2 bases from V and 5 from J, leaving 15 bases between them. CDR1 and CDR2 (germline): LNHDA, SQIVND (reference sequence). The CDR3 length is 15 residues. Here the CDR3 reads CASSIQTGLGYGYTF. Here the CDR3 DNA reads TGTGCCAGTAGTATACAAACCGGACTGGGATATGGCTACACCTTC.

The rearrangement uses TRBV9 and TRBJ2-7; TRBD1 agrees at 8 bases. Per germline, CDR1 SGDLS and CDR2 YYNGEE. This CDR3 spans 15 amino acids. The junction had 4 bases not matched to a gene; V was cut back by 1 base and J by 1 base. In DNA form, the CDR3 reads TGTGCCAGCAGCGTAACAGGGGGGACTTCCTACGAGCAGTACTTC. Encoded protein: CASSVTGGTSYEQYF.

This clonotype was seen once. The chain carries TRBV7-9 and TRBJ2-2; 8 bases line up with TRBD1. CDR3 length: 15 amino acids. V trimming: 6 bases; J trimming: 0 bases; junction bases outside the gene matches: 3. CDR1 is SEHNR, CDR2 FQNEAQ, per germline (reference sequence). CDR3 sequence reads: CASRPGQANTGELFF. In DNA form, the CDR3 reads TGTGCCAGCAGGCCGGGACAGGCGAACACCGGGGAGCTGTTTTTT.